This record covers a single T cell receptor (beta chain). Its antigen is not known. These data come from a study of T cell repertoires in cytomegalovirus infection. This CDR3 is 16 amino acids long. V was cut by 5 bases and J by 2 bases, with 16 bases left in between. The germline gives CDR1 LNHDA, CDR2 SQIVND (reference sequence). Each CDR3 protein is one row after TCRdb ran MiXCR on the reads. The data contain approximately 730,000 distinct CDR3 sequences, around 29% of them singletons. The clonotype originates from a human donor in good health (CMV status not recorded). Some clones in this sample may be carry-over from other donors' samples. The sequencing here drew on cultured CD8+ T cells from PBMCs, taken from culture after CMV antigen stimulation. This sequence joins TRBV19 and TRBJ2-1; possible D gene TRBD2, 7 bases. In DNA form, the CDR3 reads TGTGCCAGTAGTCCCAGGGAGGGGGTAACCTACAATGAGCAGTTCTTC. This codes for CASSPREGVTYNEQFF.